The source of this TCR beta chain is a study of T cells in Graves' hyperthyroidism and ophthalmopathy. Researchers amplified the TCR beta CDR3 regions from RNA transcripts. HTBI primers were used for first-round RT-PCR of the TCR CDR3. TCRdb analysed the multiplex PCR reads with MiXCR anew, one entry per CDR3 protein. This sample has nearly 600,000 distinct CDR3 sequences, with around 13% found just once. The V end was cut by 4 bases, the J end by 4 bases, with 16 bases between. Germline V lookup: CDR1 SGHVS, CDR2 FQNEAQ. The CDR3 loop spans 15 amino acids. This clonotype was seen ten or more times. Exclusion followed for patients with uncontrolled infection, other autoimmune disease, pregnancy or lactation.

Sequenced input: blood. The receptor was derived from a woman aged 25 to 39 with Graves' hyperthyroidism that later progressed to Graves' ophthalmopathy. The gene calls are TRBV7-8 and TRBJ1-2; D perhaps matches TRBD1 (6 bases). The CDR3 sequence is CASSSGPGQAYGYTF. The CDR3, as DNA: TGTGCCAGCAGCTCAGGACCGGGACAAGCCTATGGCTACACCTTC. Full variable domain (remainder filled in from reference TRBV7-8 and TRBJ1-2): GAGVSQSPRYKVAKRGQDVALRCDPISGHVSLFWYQQALGQGPEFLTYFQNEAQLDKSGLPSDRFFAERPEGSVSTLKIQRTQQEDSAVYLCASSSGPGQAYGYTFGSGTRLTVV.